This T cell receptor (beta chain) was sequenced in a study of cytomegalovirus exposure and HLA in healthy donors. Study-wide context: A previous analysis identified more than 100 million unique TCR beta sequences derived from some 200 million T cells.

The CDR3 covers 16 residues. Trimming cost V 5 bases and J 0 bases, with 17 bases left between them. Germline V lookup: CDR1 SGHDN, CDR2 FVKESK. The PCR had 60 Vbeta and 13 Jbeta primers. Here immunoSEQ multiplex PCR was the method, and the copy in TCRdb shows in-frame clones only, minus some. Of some 150,000 clones listed, roughly 70% are singletons. Only a few counts were recorded for this clone. Its cognate antigen is unknown. Overall study findings and caveats: According to the study, 160 or so TCR beta chains were cytomegalovirus-associated.

This TCR came from a man younger than 40 in good health and CMV-seronegative. Specimen: PBMCs. The V call is TRBV14, the J call TRBJ2-7, with D possibly matching TRBD1 (6 bases). The DNA of the CDR3 is TGTGCCAGCAGCAAAAACAGGGTGCTAAGCTCCTACGAGCAGTACTTC. This translates into CASSKNRVLSSYEQYF.